Only a few counts were recorded for the clone carrying this T cell receptor beta chain. The antigen is not known. This sample is drawn from a study of cytomegalovirus exposure and HLA in healthy donors. Whole-study results and caveats: DRB1 showed the most TCR associations and HLA-C the fewest in a later analysis, as rates varied by HLA locus. The authors assumed roughly uniform sequencing depth across donors for presence/absence analyses.

The CDR3 is 13 residues long. V lost 1 base and J lost 4, with 7 bases in between. Germline assignment: CDR1 SEHNR and CDR2 FQNEAQ (reference sequence). PCR employed 60 Vbeta and 13 Jbeta primers. Original processing notes: There were about 88 million unique TCR beta chains by a later count, and approximately 12 million of them were shared. Produced via immunoSEQ multiplex PCR; TCRdb's table is partial and in-frame only. V and J calls and clone size come straight from that table; D and trimming were deduced from the DNA. Of 150,000 to 200,000 clones detected, roughly 83% appear once; the ten largest clones hold 0.25% to 0.3%.

This chain uses TRBV7-9 with TRBJ1-1, with no clear D. This receptor was identified in a boy aged 5 to 17 in good health and CMV-seronegative. Input material: PBMCs. The CDR3 is CASSLGESTEAFF. The CDR3 DNA reads as TGTGCCAGCAGCTTAGGGGAGAGCACTGAAGCTTTCTTT.